What follows are 15 T cell receptor beta chains derived from one specimen sequenced in a study of T cells in localized non-small cell lung cancer. TCRdb's table, derived via immunoSEQ multiplex PCR, lists solely in-frame clones and lacks some. This table holds tens of thousands of clones, more than 65% found once. The sequencing used peripheral blood, collected before any cancer treatment. The origin of the receptors is a male donor aged 60 or older with stage III squamous cell lung carcinoma.

This clone occurred a few times. The chain carries TRBV2 and TRBJ1-1; a weak D match, TRBD1 (5 bases). The CDR3 sequence is 14 residues long. V lost 3 bases and J 2 bases, leaving 10 bases between the germline ends. The germline gives CDR1 SNHLY, CDR2 FYNNEI. The CDR3 sequence: CASSDRGSNTEAFF. In DNA, the CDR3 is TGTGCCAGCAGTGACCGGGGGTCAAACACTGAAGCTTTCTTT.

This clone was seen once. The V gene is TRBV27, the J gene TRBJ1-4; 9 bases fit TRBD1. This CDR3 is built from 16 residues. The germline gives CDR1 MNHEY, CDR2 SMNVEV (reference sequence). Trimming took 5 bases from V and 3 from J; bases not matched to a gene: 7. Here the CDR3 DNA reads TGTGCCAGCAGTCCTGGACAGGGGTGGGCTAATGAAAAACTGTTTTTT. It is translated as CASSPGQGWANEKLFF.

The DNA for the CDR3 is TGTGCCAGCAGCTTAGTAGTTAACACTGAAGCTTTCTTT. Translating it yields CASSLVVNTEAFF. V gene TRBV7-2 combines with J gene TRBJ1-1; no clear D gene. From germline, CDR1 is SGHTA and CDR2 FQGNSA. Trimming cost V 1 base and J 2 bases, with 5 bases left between them. The length of the CDR3 is 13 residues. Full variable domain (rest looked up from reference TRBV7-2 and TRBJ1-1): GAGVSQSPSNKVTEKGKDVELRCDPISGHTALYWYRQSLGQGLEFLIYFQGNSAPDKSGLPSDRFSAERTGGSVSTLTIQRTQQEDSAVYLCASSLVVNTEAFFGQGTRLTVV.

V and J are TRBV6-6 and TRBJ1-1, with 11 bases that match TRBD1. Unmatched junction bases numbered 8, after V lost 6 bases and J lost 5 bases. The CDR3 is 15 amino acids. Looked up from germline, CDR1 is MNHNY and CDR2 is SVGAGI (reference sequence). Here the CDR3 DNA reads TGTGCCAGCAGCCCCGGACAGGGGGCGCAGACTGAAGCTTTCTTT. This translates into CASSPGQGAQTEAFF.

This sequence joins TRBV7-2 and TRBJ1-1, with a possible D match to TRBD1 (5 bases). The CDR3 is made up of 13 amino acids. Trimming removed 5 bases at V and 6 bases at J, with 13 bases between. Germline CDR1 and CDR2: SGHTA and FQGNSA. CDR3 bases: TGTGCCAGCAGCCGCAGCCCAGGGTCTGAAGCTTTCTTT. Protein sequence: CASSRSPGSEAFF.

This clone has only one observation. The J gene is TRBJ2-1, the V gene TRBV9, with TRBD2 matching over 12 bases. This CDR3 is built from 19 residues. With 0 bases clipped from V and 4 bases from J, the junction kept 11 bases outside the gene matches. Germline CDR1 and CDR2: SGDLS and YYNGEE. The CDR3 nucleotides are TGTGCCAGCAGCGTAGGACTAGCGGGAGTTATACCCATTTACAATGAGCAGTTCTTC. Residues: CASSVGLAGVIPIYNEQFF.

The chain is built from TRBV30 and TRBJ2-7, with 14 bases that match TRBD2. Per the germline V gene, CDR1 is GTSNPN and CDR2 is SVGIG (reference sequence). J lost 2 bases, V lost 0 bases, and 9 bases had no gene match. This CDR3 is 18 amino acids long. The CDR3: CAWSVRGLAGAKTYEQYF. CDR3 sequence (DNA): TGTGCCTGGAGTGTACGGGGACTAGCGGGAGCGAAAACCTACGAGCAGTACTTC.

Concerning this clone itself: The sample contains more than one DNA sequence encoding this CDR3. The rearrangement uses TRBV5-4 and TRBJ2-3; D uncertain. CDR1 is SGHNT, CDR2 YYREEE, per germline (reference sequence). V was clipped by 0 bases and J by 2 bases, with 4 bases between them. The CDR3 is 13 amino acids. This chain's CDR3 is CASSLAPTDTQYF. The CDR3 DNA reads as TGTGCCAGCAGCTTGGCCCCCACAGATACGCAGTATTTT.

The gene calls are TRBV18 and TRBJ1-4; D is ambiguous. Trimming took 1 base from V and 5 from J, leaving 2 bases between them. The CDR3 runs to 12 residues. Germline V gene sequence: CDR1 KGHSH, CDR2 LQKENI. The CDR3 DNA sequence: TGTGCCAGCTCACCACAGAATGAAAAACTGTTTTTT. Amino acid sequence: CASSPQNEKLFF.

V is TRBV7-2 and J is TRBJ2-2, with TRBD2 identical over 8 bases. The CDR3 consists of 16 residues. V lost 1 base to trimming and J lost 4 bases; unmatched junction nucleotides: 5. CDR1 and CDR2 (germline): SGHTA, FQGNSA. This CDR3 is CASSLGVAGPTGELFF. The CDR3 bases are TGTGCCAGCAGCTTAGGGGTAGCGGGGCCCACCGGGGAGCTGTTTTTT.

This clone was detected a few times. The chain employs TRBV6-1 and TRBJ2-7, with D possibly matching TRBD1 (5 bases). V was cut by 1 base and J by 5 bases, with 18 bases left in between. From germline, CDR1 is MNHNS and CDR2 SASEGT. CDR3 length: 16 amino acids. The CDR3 DNA sequence: TGTGCCAGCAGTGAAGGTCAGGGCAATTCTAACCACGAGCAGTACTTC. Its protein product is CASSEGQGNSNHEQYF.

Only a few counts were recorded for this clone. The chain couples TRBV2 to TRBJ2-7; 7 positions match TRBD1. V dropped 5 bases and J dropped 3; count of bases not matched to a gene: 10. CDR1 SNHLY and CDR2 FYNNEI come from the germline V gene. This CDR3 contains 15 residues. The CDR3 protein is CASSLRQGTGYEQYF. The DNA of the CDR3 is TGTGCCAGCAGTCTCCGACAGGGTACCGGCTACGAGCAGTACTTC.

The chain combines TRBV7-6 with TRBJ2-1; the match to TRBD1 covers 7 bases. Germline V CDR1 and CDR2: SGHVS, FNYEAQ. The trim removed 4 bases at V and 4 bases at J, leaving 10 bases unmatched. The length of the CDR3 is 16 residues. CDR3 residues: CASSSISGTVYNEQFF. For the CDR3, the DNA is TGTGCCAGCAGCTCCATCTCCGGGACAGTGTACAATGAGCAGTTCTTC.

This clone was counted only a few times. The rearrangement joins TRBV30 to TRBJ1-2; D may be TRBD1 (6 bases). The CDR3 runs 11 residues. Germline V gives CDR1 GTSNPN, CDR2 SVGIG (reference sequence). V lost 7 bases, J lost 4 bases, and 10 bases lay in between. The CDR3 DNA reads as TGTGCCTCTGGACAGAGCTATGGCTACACCTTC. Protein product: CASGQSYGYTF.

The chain combines TRBV7-2 with TRBJ1-2; D is unresolved. The CDR3 sequence is 16 residues long. Germline V gives CDR1 SGHTA, CDR2 FQGNSA. The V gene lost 2 bases and the J gene lost 4 bases, with 17 bases spanning the gap. The CDR3 sequence: CASSLRVLTLVYGYTF. CDR3 bases: TGTGCCAGCAGCTTACGTGTCCTCACACTCGTCTATGGCTACACCTTC.